The rows below give T cell receptor beta chains drawn from one sample of a study of blood T cell repertoires in COVID-19. Produced via immunoSEQ multiplex PCR; TCRdb's table is partial and in-frame only. This table has about 130,000 clones, about 89% appearing once. The source material was peripheral blood. These receptors were collected from a woman in her 70s with COVID-19, enrolled during active disease. Both conserved end residues are part of each CDR3. The order of the fields is V gene, clone size, D gene, J gene, CDR3 DNA, CDR3 protein. The D gene is left open where the match is weak. Only part of the rows carry a size: once, few, many, or a class if the clone is expanded.

v_gene: TRBV5-1; abundance: NA; d_gene: TRBD2; j_gene: TRBJ2-1; CDR3nt: TGCGCCAGCAGTCCCGGGACTAGTGACTACAATGAGCAGTTCTTC; CDR3aa: CASSPGTSDYNEQFF
v_gene: TRBV6-5; abundance: NA; d_gene: TRBD2; j_gene: TRBJ2-5; CDR3nt: TGTGCCAGCAGTTCCCCTAGCGGGTCTCAAGAGACCCAGTACTTC; CDR3aa: CASSSPSGSQETQYF
v_gene: TRBV7-9; abundance: NA; d_gene: TRBD1; j_gene: TRBJ2-7; CDR3nt: TGTGCCAGCAGACAGGGGTTGGGACAGGGATACGAGCAGTACTTC; CDR3aa: CASRQGLGQGYEQYF
v_gene: TRBV9; abundance: NA; d_gene: TRBD1; j_gene: TRBJ2-1; CDR3nt: TGTGCCAGCAGCGTAGCCTGGACAGGGTCCAATGAGCAGTTCTTC; CDR3aa: CASSVAWTGSNEQFF
v_gene: TRBV4-1; abundance: NA; d_gene: NA; j_gene: TRBJ1-2; CDR3nt: TGCGCCAGCAGCCATCCCCTGGGGGGGGATAGCTATGGCTACACCTTC; CDR3aa: CASSHPLGGDSYGYTF
v_gene: TRBV30; abundance: NA; d_gene: TRBD2; j_gene: TRBJ2-5; CDR3nt: TGTGCCTGGAGAGGGATTAGCGGGGGGCCAGGGAAAGAGACCCAGTACTTC; CDR3aa: CAWRGISGGPGKETQYF
v_gene: TRBV5-1; abundance: NA; d_gene: TRBD1; j_gene: TRBJ1-4; CDR3nt: TGCGCCAGCAGACAGGGGGCGGGTAATGAAAAACTGTTTTTT; CDR3aa: CASRQGAGNEKLFF
v_gene: TRBV18; abundance: NA; d_gene: TRBD1; j_gene: TRBJ2-7; CDR3nt: TGTGCCAGCTCACGACGGTTAACAGGGGACGAGCAGTACTTC; CDR3aa: CASSRRLTGDEQYF
v_gene: TRBV4-1; abundance: NA; d_gene: NA; j_gene: TRBJ2-2; CDR3nt: TGCGCCAGCAGCCAAGACGCCGGGGAGCTGTTTTTT; CDR3aa: CASSQDAGELFF
v_gene: TRBV28; abundance: NA; d_gene: NA; j_gene: TRBJ1-5; CDR3nt: TGTGCCAGCAGTTTAGACAGGCCTAATCAGCCCCAGCATTTT; CDR3aa: CASSLDRPNQPQHF
v_gene: TRBV10-1; abundance: NA; d_gene: TRBD1; j_gene: TRBJ1-5; CDR3nt: TGCGCCAGCAGCCCGGACAGGGCTTCCAATCAGCCCCAGCATTTT; CDR3aa: CASSPDRASNQPQHF
v_gene: TRBV19; abundance: NA; d_gene: TRBD2; j_gene: TRBJ2-1; CDR3nt: TGTGCCAGTAGTACAAGGACTAGCGGGGGTTACAATGAGCAGTTCTTC; CDR3aa: CASSTRTSGGYNEQFF
v_gene: TRBV2; abundance: NA; d_gene: NA; j_gene: TRBJ2-7; CDR3nt: TGTGCCAGCAAACAGGAAGGCGAGCAGTACTTC; CDR3aa: CASKQEGEQYF
v_gene: TRBV11-2; abundance: NA; d_gene: NA; j_gene: TRBJ1-3; CDR3nt: TGTGCCAGCAGCTTAGCCCGCCATTTGCAGGGTGGATTCGGAAACACCATATATTTT; CDR3aa: CASSLARHLQGGFGNTIYF
v_gene: TRBV5-6; abundance: NA; d_gene: TRBD1; j_gene: TRBJ1-1; CDR3nt: TGTGCCAGCAGCCCCGACAGGGGGCATTTGACAAACACTGAAGCTTTCTTT; CDR3aa: CASSPDRGHLTNTEAFF
v_gene: TRBV27; abundance: NA; d_gene: TRBD2; j_gene: TRBJ2-7; CDR3nt: TGTGCCAGCCATAGACACCATAGCGGGGGAACCTCCTACGAGCAGTACTTC; CDR3aa: CASHRHHSGGTSYEQYF
v_gene: TRBV10-3; abundance: NA; d_gene: NA; j_gene: TRBJ2-2; CDR3nt: TGTGCCATCCAGTCTTTTAGCCCCACCGGGGAGCTGTTTTTT; CDR3aa: CAIQSFSPTGELFF
v_gene: TRBV30; abundance: NA; d_gene: NA; j_gene: TRBJ1-6; CDR3nt: TGTGCCTGGAGTGTAAAATGGGGCGTAGATTCACCCCTCCACTTT; CDR3aa: CAWSVKWGVDSPLHF
v_gene: TRBV3-1/TRBV3-2; abundance: NA; d_gene: NA; j_gene: TRBJ1-2; CDR3nt: TGTGCCAGCAGCCCCCTCGGAGGGACCCGAATTCGTTTTTATGGCTACACCTTC; CDR3aa: CASSPLGGTRIRFYGYTF
v_gene: TRBV12-3/TRBV12-4; abundance: NA; d_gene: NA; j_gene: TRBJ2-1; CDR3nt: TGTGCCAGCACCATGAGCTCCTACAATGAGCAGTTCTTC; CDR3aa: CASTMSSYNEQFF
v_gene: TRBV19; abundance: NA; d_gene: NA; j_gene: TRBJ2-2; CDR3nt: TGTGCCAGTATCCCGCGGGGCAGATCAACAGGGGAGCTGTTTTTT; CDR3aa: CASIPRGRSTGELFF
v_gene: TRBV10-3; abundance: NA; d_gene: TRBD2; j_gene: TRBJ2-3; CDR3nt: TGTGCCATCAGTGTGGCCCGGGGGGGCACAGATACGCAGTATTTT; CDR3aa: CAISVARGGTDTQYF
v_gene: TRBV3-1/TRBV3-2; abundance: NA; d_gene: TRBD2; j_gene: TRBJ2-1; CDR3nt: TGTGCCAGCAGCCCTCGGCCAGGACTAGCGGGGAGCAATGAGCAGTTCTTC; CDR3aa: CASSPRPGLAGSNEQFF
v_gene: TRBV28; abundance: once; d_gene: NA; j_gene: TRBJ1-2; CDR3nt: TGTGCCAGCAGTTTGGGGACAAACTATGGCTACACCTTC; CDR3aa: CASSLGTNYGYTF
v_gene: TRBV18; abundance: NA; d_gene: TRBD2; j_gene: TRBJ2-3; CDR3nt: TGTGCCAGCTCACCAAGTCAGCGGGGGAGCACAGATACGCAGTATTTT; CDR3aa: CASSPSQRGSTDTQYF
v_gene: TRBV28; abundance: NA; d_gene: TRBD1; j_gene: TRBJ1-1; CDR3nt: TGTGCCAGCAGGGGGACAGGGGGCTTGAACACTGAAGCTTTCTTT; CDR3aa: CASRGTGGLNTEAFF
v_gene: TRBV6-5; abundance: NA; d_gene: NA; j_gene: TRBJ1-1; CDR3nt: TGTGCCAGCAGACCGTCTGGGGAGGGCACTGAAGCTTTCTTT; CDR3aa: CASRPSGEGTEAFF
v_gene: TRBV7-9; abundance: once; d_gene: TRBD1; j_gene: TRBJ2-2; CDR3nt: TGTGCCAGCAGCTTAGGGGACAGGGTACCCGGGGAGCTGTTTTTT; CDR3aa: CASSLGDRVPGELFF
v_gene: TRBV28; abundance: NA; d_gene: NA; j_gene: TRBJ2-5; CDR3nt: TGTGCCAGCAGTTTAGCGGGGGCTCGGGAGACCCAGTACTTC; CDR3aa: CASSLAGARETQYF